Below are 20 T cell receptor beta chains sequenced from a single sample in a study of T cells in women clearing cervical HPV infection (dated by TCRdb to the late 2010s). Library prep was done by the immunoSEQ multiplex PCR assay. The immuneACCESS repertoire file appears here via TCRdb, limited to in-frame rearrangements. These files lack a portion of the clones; in checked studies, under half of the deficit traces to unresolved V genes, and the cause of the others is not known. The table for this sample records under 40,000 clones. 4.3% of the sample belongs to the ten largest clones. Sequences were obtained from blood buffy coat. These receptors were collected from a woman between 18 and 70 years old with a cervical HPV16 infection that either progressed to CIN3+ or cleared (not recorded which).

The sequenced CDR3 bases are TGTGCCAGCAGTAAGACAGCGGGAGTCGGAGAGACG. Translation gives CASSKTAGVGET. The whole CDR3 protein reads CASSKTAGVGETQYF. The gene calls are TRBV6-2 or TRBV6-3 and TRBJ2-3, with 8 bases lining up with TRBD2. The read terminates 3 residues ahead of where the CDR3 ends, so the germline J gene completes it. This CDR3 has 15 amino acids. Germline CDR1 reads MNHEY; CDR2 reads SVGEGT.

Turning to this clone: The read comes to an end 3 residues before the CDR3 does, leaving the germline J gene to fill in the end. J is TRBJ2-1 and V is TRBV19; 7 bases agree with TRBD2. CDR1 and CDR2 (germline): LNHDA, SQIVND (reference sequence). V lost 4 bases to trimming and J lost 0 bases; unmatched junction nucleotides: 6. The CDR3 contains 16 residues. CDR3 DNA, as far as it was read: TGTGCCAGTAGTAGAGTAGCGGGCAACTCCTACAATGAG. Translating it yields CASSRVAGNSYNE. The entire CDR3 protein is CASSRVAGNSYNEQFF.

Turning to this clone: The read comes to an end 3 residues before the CDR3 does, leaving the germline J gene to fill in the end. The gene calls are TRBV2 and TRBJ1-5, with 9 bases fitting TRBD1. Trimming cost V 8 bases and J 7 bases; bases outside gene matches: 6. CDR3 length equals 13 residues. Germline V gives CDR1 SNHLY, CDR2 FYNNEI. Partial CDR3 DNA: TGTGCCAGCGTACAGGGGGCGAGGCAGCCC. Translation: CASVQGARQP. The whole CDR3 region reads CASVQGARQPQHF. The entire variable domain, with the rest obtained from reference TRBV2 and TRBJ1-5, is as follows: EPEVTQTPSHQVTQMGQEVILRCVPISNHLYFYWYRQILGQKVEFLVSFYNNEISEKSEIFDDQFSVERPDGSNFTLKIRSTKLEDSAMYFCASVQGARQPQHFGDGTRLSIL.

About this clone: Relative to the germline gene, one junction end is altered; a read error may explain this. Sequencing ends 3 residues short of the CDR3 end; the germline J gene provides the rest. This sequence joins TRBV4-2 and TRBJ2-1, with 7 nucleotides matching TRBD2. Per germline, CDR1 LGHNA and CDR2 YNFKEQ. This CDR3 has 14 amino acids. The chain's CDR3 is CASSRRLAGNEQFF. CDR3 DNA (partial): TGCGCCAGCAGCCGCCGACTAGCTGGCAATGAG.

Remarks on this clone: With the read ending 3 residues before the CDR3 end, the germline J gene is used to fill in that end. The V gene is TRBV5-5, the J gene TRBJ2-5; 8 nucleotides line up with TRBD2. V was clipped by 2 bases and J by 2 bases; unmatched bases: 2. Germline V gene sequence: CDR1 SGHKS, CDR2 YYEKEE (reference sequence). The CDR3 is 14 residues long. The CDR3 loop is CASSFGTRQETQYF. The part of the CDR3 DNA that was read is TGTGCCAGCAGCTTCGGGACTAGACAAGAGACC.

Concerning this clone itself: The sequence runs out 3 residues before the end of the CDR3; the remainder is reconstructed from the germline J gene. The chain couples TRBV6-1 to TRBJ2-3; D uncertain. Germline assignment: CDR1 MNHNS and CDR2 SASEGT. The CDR3 loop spans 17 amino acids. The covered CDR3 bases are TGTGCCAGCAGTGAAAAACGTCAATCATATAGCAATCAGCCG. It is translated as CASSEKRQSYSNQP. The entire CDR3 reads CASSEKRQSYSNQPQYF.

Concerning this clone itself: The sequenced fragment ends 3 residues before the CDR3 boundary, so the rest is inferred from the germline J gene. The genes are TRBV5-4 and TRBJ1-4, with D possibly being TRBD1 (5 bases). This CDR3 is 15 amino acids long. Germline CDR1 is SGHNT and CDR2 is YYREEE (reference sequence). The sequenced part of the CDR3 DNA is TGTGCCAGCAGCTTGGGAGGGGCTGGGGCCAACGTA. Its protein product is CASSLGGAGANV. The full CDR3 protein is CASSLGGAGANVLFF.

Turning to this clone: Coverage ceases 3 residues before the CDR3 finishes, and the germline J gene fills in the end. This rearrangement joins TRBV6-1 to TRBJ1-5; maybe TRBD1 (5 bases). Germline CDR1 MNHNS, CDR2 SASEGT. This CDR3 region has 16 residues. The V end was cut by 0 bases, the J end by 4 bases, with 13 bases between. Partial CDR3 DNA: TGTGCCAGCAGTGAAGCGGTGGGGCCTGGGAATCAGCCC. It translates to CASSEAVGPGNQP. From start to end, the CDR3 is CASSEAVGPGNQPQHF.

On this clone itself: With the read ending 3 residues before the CDR3 end, the germline J gene is used to fill in that end. This chain links TRBV7-9 with TRBJ2-3, with D possibly matching TRBD2 (5 bases). Germline CDR1 is SEHNR and CDR2 is FQNEAQ (reference sequence). There are 15 residues in the CDR3. CDR3 region: CASSLAAPRGEAQYF. The sequenced CDR3 bases are TGTGCCAGCAGCTTAGCTGCACCCCGGGGAGAGGCG.

Concerning this clone itself: The CDR3 goes on 3 residues after the read ends, and that part is filled in from the germline J gene. The V call is TRBV7-9, the J call TRBJ1-2; D is possibly TRBD1 (6 bases). Germline V gene sequence: CDR1 SEHNR, CDR2 FQNEAQ (reference sequence). This CDR3 has 15 residues. CDR3 loop: CASSSTGFNTDTYTF. CDR3 DNA, as far as it was read: TGTGCCAGCAGCTCCACAGGGTTTAACACAGATACC.

Of note for this clone: The read falls 3 residues short of the CDR3 end, and the missing part is taken from the germline J gene. The J gene is TRBJ1-2, the V gene TRBV7-2; 8 nucleotides line up with TRBD1. CDR1 SGHTA and CDR2 FQGNSA come from the germline V gene. With V trimmed by 5 bases and J by 6 bases, 8 bases remained unmatched. This CDR3 region has 14 residues. The CDR3: CASSPGGRADGYTF. The covered CDR3 bases are TGTGCCAGCAGCCCAGGGGGCAGGGCTGATGGC.

As regards this clone: The read ends 3 residues early relative to the CDR3; the germline J gene fills the gap. The J gene is TRBJ2-3, the V gene TRBV5-5; 8 bases fit TRBD1. CDR1 and CDR2 (germline): SGHKS, YYEKEE (reference sequence). This CDR3 spans 15 amino acids. Trimming at V came to 1 base and at J to 2 bases, leaving 3 bases not matched to a gene. CDR3 in amino acids: CASSLHRGATDTQYF. The CDR3 bases that were read are TGTGCCAGCAGCTTGCACAGGGGGGCCACAGATACG.

Turning to this clone: The read comes to an end 3 residues before the CDR3 does, leaving the germline J gene to fill in the end. The rearrangement links TRBV4-2 to TRBJ2-1, with 14 bases aligning to TRBD2. J gave up 6 bases and V 1 base, and 5 bases lay outside the gene matches. The germline gives CDR1 LGHNA, CDR2 YNFKEQ. The CDR3 is 17 amino acids. The CDR3 bases that were read are TGTGCCAGCAGCCAAGCGGGGACTAGCGGGAGTTTCAATGAG. Protein: CASSQAGTSGSFNE. The whole CDR3 sequence reads CASSQAGTSGSFNEQFF.

Points on this clone: The read ends 3 residues before the CDR3 terminus; that terminus is restored from the germline J gene. The rearrangement uses TRBV10-2 and TRBJ1-2, with 9 bases matching TRBD1. V dropped 8 bases and J dropped 7; count of bases not matched to a gene: 11. The length of the CDR3 is 14 residues. The V gene's germline CDR1 is WSHSY and CDR2 SAAADI. The covered CDR3 bases are TGCGCCAGCGGAGCCTGGACAGGGGCCCGTGGC. This translates into CASGAWTGARG. The CDR3 in full is CASGAWTGARGYTF.

About this clone itself: The junction and the germline gene differ at one end; a read error may be behind it. The read terminates 3 residues before the CDR3 end, so the remaining end is supplied by the germline J gene. This sample includes further DNA sequences coding for the same CDR3. The V gene is TRBV10-3, the J gene TRBJ1-3; tentatively, D is TRBD1 (5 bases). The CDR3 runs to 14 residues. Germline-derived CDR1 and CDR2 are ENHRY and SYGVKD. The sequenced part of the CDR3 DNA is TGTGCCATCAGTGGAGGGGCACTTGGAAACACT. Its protein is CAISGGALGNT. The complete CDR3 sequence is CAISGGALGNTIYF.

A word on this clone: The sequence runs out 3 residues before the end of the CDR3; the remainder is reconstructed from the germline J gene. The J gene is TRBJ2-7, the V gene TRBV20-1; 8 bases map to TRBD1. CDR3 size: 14 residues. Germline CDR1 and CDR2: DFQATT and SNEGSKA (reference sequence). V dropped 3 bases and J dropped 0; count of bases not matched to a gene: 4. The chain's CDR3 is CSASRDRLSYEQYF. Partial CDR3 DNA: TGCAGTGCTAGCCGGGACAGGCTCTCCTACGAG.

Turning to this clone: The read finishes 3 residues shy of the CDR3 end, and the germline J gene is used to complete it. The genes are TRBV19 and TRBJ2-4; D is ambiguous. The CDR3 has 14 residues. Germline V CDR1 and CDR2: LNHDA, SQIVND (reference sequence). The CDR3 region is CASSTTVTLNGQYF. The covered CDR3 bases are TGTGCCAGTAGTACCACAGTAACCTTGAACGGT.

Points on this clone: Read data end 3 residues before the CDR3 end; the end is taken from the germline J gene. V usage is TRBV19 and J usage is TRBJ1-2, with D uncertain. The CDR3 runs 12 residues. Per germline, CDR1 LNHDA and CDR2 SQIVND (reference sequence). The covered CDR3 bases are TGTGCCAGTAGTAATCGCCCCTACGAC. It specifies CASSNRPYD. The entire CDR3 reads CASSNRPYDYTF.

Comments on this clone: Read sequence stops 3 residues before the CDR3 end, and the germline J gene provides the missing end. The chain is built from TRBV5-5 and TRBJ2-7; the match to TRBD1 covers 7 bases. The CDR3 has 15 residues. In germline, CDR1 is SGHKS, CDR2 YYEKEE (reference sequence). The J segment lost 2 bases and the V segment lost 1 base, leaving 6 bases of the junction unmatched. Here the CDR3 reads CASSLQVRGTYEQYF. The part of the CDR3 DNA that was read is TGTGCCAGCAGCTTGCAGGTCAGGGGGACCTACGAG.

Points on this clone: From the germline J gene comes the end of the CDR3, since the read stops 3 residues before it. The J gene is TRBJ1-2, the V gene TRBV13, with TRBD1 matching 8 bases. The J segment lost 3 bases and the V segment lost 0 bases, leaving 0 bases of the junction unmatched. In germline, CDR1 is PRHDT, CDR2 FYEKMQ (reference sequence). There are 14 residues in the CDR3. The CDR3 reads CASSLGTGDYGYTF. The DNA read from the CDR3 is TGTGCCAGCAGCTTAGGGACAGGGGACTATGGC.